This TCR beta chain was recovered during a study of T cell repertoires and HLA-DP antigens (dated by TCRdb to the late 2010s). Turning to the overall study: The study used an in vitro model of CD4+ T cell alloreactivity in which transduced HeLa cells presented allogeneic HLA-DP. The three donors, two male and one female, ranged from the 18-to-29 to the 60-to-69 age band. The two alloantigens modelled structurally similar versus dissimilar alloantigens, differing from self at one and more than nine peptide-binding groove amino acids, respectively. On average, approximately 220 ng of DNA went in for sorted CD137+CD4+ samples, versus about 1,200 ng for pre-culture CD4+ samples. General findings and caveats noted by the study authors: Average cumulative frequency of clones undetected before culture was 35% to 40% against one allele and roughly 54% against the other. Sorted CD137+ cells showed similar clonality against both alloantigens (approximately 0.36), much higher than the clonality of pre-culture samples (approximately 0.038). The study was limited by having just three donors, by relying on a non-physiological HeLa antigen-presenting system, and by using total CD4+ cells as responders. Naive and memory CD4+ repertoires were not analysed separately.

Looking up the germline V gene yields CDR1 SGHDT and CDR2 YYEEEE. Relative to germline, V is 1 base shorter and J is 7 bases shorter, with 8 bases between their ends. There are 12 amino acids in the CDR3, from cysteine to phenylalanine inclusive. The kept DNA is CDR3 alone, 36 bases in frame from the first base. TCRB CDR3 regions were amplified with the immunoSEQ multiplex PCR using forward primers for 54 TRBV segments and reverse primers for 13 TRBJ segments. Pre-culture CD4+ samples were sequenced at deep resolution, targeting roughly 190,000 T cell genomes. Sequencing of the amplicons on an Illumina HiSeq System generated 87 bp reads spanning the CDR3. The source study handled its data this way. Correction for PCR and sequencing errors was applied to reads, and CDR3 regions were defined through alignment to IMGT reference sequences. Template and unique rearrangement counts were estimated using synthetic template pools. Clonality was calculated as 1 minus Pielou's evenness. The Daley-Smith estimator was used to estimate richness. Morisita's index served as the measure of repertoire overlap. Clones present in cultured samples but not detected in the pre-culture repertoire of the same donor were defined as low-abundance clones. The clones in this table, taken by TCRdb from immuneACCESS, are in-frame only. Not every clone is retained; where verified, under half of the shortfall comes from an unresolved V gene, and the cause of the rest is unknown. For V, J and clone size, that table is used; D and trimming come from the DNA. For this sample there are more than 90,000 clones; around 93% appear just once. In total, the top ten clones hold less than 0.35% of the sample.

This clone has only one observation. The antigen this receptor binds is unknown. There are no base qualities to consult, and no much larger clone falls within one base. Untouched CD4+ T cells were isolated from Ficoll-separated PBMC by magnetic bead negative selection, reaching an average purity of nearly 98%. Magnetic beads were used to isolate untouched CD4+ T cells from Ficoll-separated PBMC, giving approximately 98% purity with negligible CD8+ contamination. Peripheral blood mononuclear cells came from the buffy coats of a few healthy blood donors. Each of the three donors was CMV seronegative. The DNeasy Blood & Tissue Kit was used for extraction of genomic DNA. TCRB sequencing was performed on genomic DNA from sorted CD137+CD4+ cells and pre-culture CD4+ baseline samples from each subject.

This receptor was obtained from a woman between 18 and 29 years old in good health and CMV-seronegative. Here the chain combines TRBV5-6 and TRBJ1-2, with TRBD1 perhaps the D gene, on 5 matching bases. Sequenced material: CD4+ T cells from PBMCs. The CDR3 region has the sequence CASSLLGAGYTF. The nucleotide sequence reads TGTGCCAGCAGCTTGCTAGGGGCTGGCTACACCTTC.